These T cell receptor beta chains were read from a single sample in a study of cytomegalovirus exposure and HLA in healthy donors. Using immunoSEQ multiplex PCR, the repertoire was profiled, and TCRdb retains in-frame clones only, with some absent. Recorded for this sample: some 150,000 clones. The material sequenced was PBMCs. The receptors here all came from a man between 40 and 49 years old in good health and CMV-seronegative. Each CDR3 is given with its conserved first and last residue. D genes are given only for firm matches.

>TRBV9|TRBJ2-1|-
TGTGCCAGCAGTCATCCGAGGGATACCCTATTGAATGAGCAGTTCTTC
CASSHPRDTLLNEQFF
>TRBV28|TRBJ1-5|-
TGTGCCAGCTTCCAGCGCAGGGGAAGTATCAATCAGCCCCAGCATTTT
CASFQRRGSINQPQHF
>TRBV2|TRBJ2-7|-
TGTGCCAGCAGTGAGGACAGCTCCTACGAGCAGTACTTC
CASSEDSSYEQYF
>TRBV5-6|TRBJ1-4|TRBD1
TGTGCCAGCAGCGAATGGTTGGACAGGGGACATGAAAAACTGTTTTTT
CASSEWLDRGHEKLFF
>TRBV27|TRBJ2-4|TRBD2
TGTGCCAGCAGTTTAGATTTCGGGACTAGCGATAACATTCAGTACTTC
CASSLDFGTSDNIQYF
>TRBV4-1|TRBJ2-7|-
TGCGCCAGCAGCCAAGCGACAGTTCCCTACGAGCAGTACTTC
CASSQATVPYEQYF
>TRBV6-1|TRBJ2-3|-
TGTGCCAGCAGTGAAGCGGTGCTAGCAGATACGCAGTATTTT
CASSEAVLADTQYF
>TRBV5-1|TRBJ2-2|TRBD2
TGCGCCAGTAGCGGGGGGTCCGGCACCGGGGAGCTGTTTTTT
CASSGGSGTGELFF
>TRBV10-3|TRBJ1-1|-
TGTGCCATCAGTGACCCGGGAGTTTACACTGAAGCTTTCTTT
CAISDPGVYTEAFF
>TRBV29-1|TRBJ2-4|TRBD1
TGCAGCGCCCCAGGACAGGAAGGGAACATTCAGTACTTC
CSAPGQEGNIQYF
>TRBV7-3|TRBJ1-1|-
TGTGCCAGCAGCTTAAATGGGGACAACATGAACACTGAAGCTTTCTTT
CASSLNGDNMNTEAFF
>TRBV28|TRBJ1-3|-
TGTGCCAGCAGTTTAACTAGGCCCTCTGGAAACACCATATATTTT
CASSLTRPSGNTIYF
>TRBV7-3|TRBJ2-7|TRBD1
TGTGCCAGCAGCTTAGTGAGCCCGGGACAGGACCTGATCTACGAGCAGTACTTC
CASSLVSPGQDLIYEQYF
>TRBV11-2|TRBJ2-1|TRBD1
TGTGCCAGCAGCACGCCGACAGGGGGCAATATTTACAATGAGCAGTTCTTC
CASSTPTGGNIYNEQFF
>TRBV19|TRBJ1-2|-
TGTGCCAGTAGTATACTTGGTACTAGCTACACCTTC
CASSILGTSYTF
>TRBV5-8|TRBJ2-5|-
TGTGCCAGCGATATTACGGGCCGCGGGGAGACCCAGTACTTC
CASDITGRGETQYF
>TRBV5-6|TRBJ1-5|-
TGTGCCAGCAGCCTCGAGGGAGGGGGAAGGGGCAATCAGCCCCAGCATTTT
CASSLEGGGRGNQPQHF
>TRBV27|TRBJ1-1|TRBD1
TGTGCCAGCAGCCCCCGGGACAGGGTGTGGACTGAAGCTTTCTTT
CASSPRDRVWTEAFF
>TRBV11-2|TRBJ2-7|TRBD1
TGTGCCTCTGGGATGGACAGGATCTACGAGCAGTACTTC
CASGMDRIYEQYF
>TRBV6-1|TRBJ1-1|TRBD1
TGTGCCAGCAGTGACGGGACAGGGGGCAGAAGAACTGAAGCTTTCTTT
CASSDGTGGRRTEAFF
>TRBV19|TRBJ2-4|TRBD2
TGTGCCAGTAGTATTCTAGCGGGTCTAGCCAAAAACATTCAGTACTTC
CASSILAGLAKNIQYF
>TRBV27|TRBJ2-3|TRBD2
TGTGCCAGCAGTTTCGGACTAGGAAGCACAGATACGCAGTATTTT
CASSFGLGSTDTQYF
>TRBV4-1|TRBJ2-7|-
TGCGCCAGCAGCCAAGATCAGAGGGAGCAGTACTTC
CASSQDQREQYF
>TRBV20-1|TRBJ2-5|-
TGCAGTGCATATTCTCGGGGGACCCAGTACTTC
CSAYSRGTQYF
>TRBV2|TRBJ2-1|TRBD1
TGTGCCACCACCAGTCCGGGGACAGCCAACAATGAGCAGTTCTTC
CATTSPGTANNEQFF
>TRBV7-2|TRBJ2-3|TRBD2
TGTGCCAGCAGCCCGCAAGGTACTAGCGGAACCGATACGCAGTATTTT
CASSPQGTSGTDTQYF
>TRBV4-1|TRBJ2-3|TRBD2
TGCGCCAGCAGCCGTGGCGTTAGCGGGGGCCTAGATACGCAGTATTTT
CASSRGVSGGLDTQYF
>TRBV7-2|TRBJ2-1|TRBD2
TGTGCCAGCAGCAGAAGCGGGGGCCCCTACAATGAGCAGTTCTTC
CASSRSGGPYNEQFF
>TRBV13|TRBJ2-1|-
TGTGCCAGCAGCTTAGACAGGAGGGCCAGTGAGCAGTTCTTC
CASSLDRRASEQFF
>TRBV5-1|TRBJ2-3|-
TGCGCCAGCAGCCCGGGCACAGATACGCAGTATTTT
CASSPGTDTQYF
>TRBV5-1|TRBJ1-6|TRBD1
TGCGCCAGCAGCTGGGACAGGGTACTTTCACCCCTCCACTTT
CASSWDRVLSPLHF
>TRBV7-2|TRBJ2-7|TRBD1
TGTGCCAGCAGCTTAGCTCGTGGGACAGGGCGGTCCTACGAGCAGTACTTC
CASSLARGTGRSYEQYF
>TRBV28|TRBJ1-5|TRBD1
TGTGCCAGCAGTTCGGGACAGGACAATCAGCCCCAGCATTTT
CASSSGQDNQPQHF
>TRBV2|TRBJ1-2|TRBD1
TGTGCCAGCAGTGGGGAAGGGGGCGCGAACTATGGCTACACCTTC
CASSGEGGANYGYTF
>TRBV6-1|TRBJ2-7|-
TGTGCCAGCAGCGGTGGTTTCTCCTACGAGCAGTACTTC
CASSGGFSYEQYF
>TRBV28|TRBJ2-5|TRBD1
TGTGCCAGCAGTCGTCCCCGGACAGGAGGCCAAGAGACCCAGTACTTC
CASSRPRTGGQETQYF
>TRBV12-5|TRBJ2-5|TRBD1
TGTGCTAGTGGTTCGTTCCGAGGGACAGCGCAAGAGACCCAGTACTTC
CASGSFRGTAQETQYF
>TRBV19|TRBJ1-2|-
TGTGCCAGTAGCACAGGCTCAGGCTATGGCTACACCTTC
CASSTGSGYGYTF
>TRBV5-1|TRBJ2-3|-
TGCGCCAGCAGCTTGGGGGCAGGAACACACACAGATACGCAGTATTTT
CASSLGAGTHTDTQYF
>TRBV11-2|TRBJ1-1|TRBD1
TGTGCCAGCAGCTACCGGGACAGGGTCCCCACTGAAGCTTTCTTT
CASSYRDRVPTEAFF
>TRBV4-1|TRBJ1-2|-
TGCGCCAGCAGCCAAGAGTCGGCGGTTCCCTATGGCTACACCTTC
CASSQESAVPYGYTF
>TRBV6-4|TRBJ1-4|-
TGTGCCAGCAGATTCATAAAAGGTCAGGGAGGGCCTAATGAAAAACTGTTTTTT
CASRFIKGQGGPNEKLFF
>TRBV11-2|TRBJ2-1|-
TGTGCCAGCAGCTTGGACTCCGGGACACCCAGTAATGAGCAGTTCTTC
CASSLDSGTPSNEQFF
>TRBV4-1|TRBJ2-7|TRBD1
TGCGCCAGCAGCCAATGGGACAGGGGCTACGAGCAGTACTTC
CASSQWDRGYEQYF
>TRBV7-4|TRBJ2-7|TRBD1
TGTGCCAGCAGCTTAGGGAGGGACAGGGACTCCTACGAGCAGTACTTC
CASSLGRDRDSYEQYF
>TRBV30|TRBJ1-5|-
TGTGCCTGGACTCAAAGGGGAAGCAATCAGCCCCAGCATTTT
CAWTQRGSNQPQHF
>TRBV9|TRBJ2-7|TRBD1
TGTGCCAGCAGCGTCCTATCGGGACAGGGCTACGAGCAGTACTTC
CASSVLSGQGYEQYF
>TRBV9|TRBJ2-2|-
TGTGCCAGCAGCGAGGGGTCTTTGAACACCGGGGAGCTGTTTTTT
CASSEGSLNTGELFF
>TRBV7-9|TRBJ2-7|TRBD1
TGTGCCAGCGACCCGCTGACAGGGGGATCCTACGAGCAGTACTTC
CASDPLTGGSYEQYF
>TRBV7-9|TRBJ2-7|TRBD1
TGTGCCAGCAGCCTCCGGGACAGGACTTACGAGCAGTACTTC
CASSLRDRTYEQYF
>TRBV6-4|TRBJ1-6|-
TGTGCCAGCAGTCCTGATTGGGGGCACGATTCACCCCTCCACTTT
CASSPDWGHDSPLHF
>TRBV4-2|TRBJ1-2|-
TGTGCCAGCAGCCAAGATAATAGACAGGCACTTGTTTATGGCTACACCTTC
CASSQDNRQALVYGYTF
>TRBV5-1|TRBJ2-1|TRBD1
TGCGCCAGCAGGACGGGACAGGGGACCTACAATGAGCAGTTCTTC
CASRTGQGTYNEQFF
>TRBV13|TRBJ2-7|-
TGTGCCAGCAGCTTAGGTGGCAGGGCCTACGAGCAGTACTTC
CASSLGGRAYEQYF
>TRBV5-6|TRBJ2-5|TRBD1
TGTGCCAGCAGCCGTTGGGGTGGGACAGGGGGCCGGGAGACCCAGTACTTC
CASSRWGGTGGRETQYF